This T cell receptor beta chain was recovered during a study of shared clonotypes between healthy human individuals. Study results and caveats: Across a few donors, naive CD4 shared 5% to 6%, naive CD8 approximately 3.5%, memory CD4 roughly 2.5%, memory CD8 0.4% to 0.5%. Tissue TCR repertoires likely differ from these blood-only repertoires.

Worth noting for this clone: Its antigen is unidentified.

Deep-level settings were used for running the assay. Profiled with immunoSEQ multiplex PCR; TCRdb holds only in-frame clones, not every one. The sample lists some 2.1 million clones, 90% to 95% occurring once. This receptor was identified in a man aged 18-30 years in good health. Sequencing input: naive CD4+ T cells sorted from blood. Subset meaning: CD45RA+ positively selected.

The CDR3 nucleotides are TGTGCCAGCAGCCCTGGTCAGCTCTCTGGGGCCAACGTCCTGACTTTC. It encodes CASSPGQLSGANVLTF. V gene TRBV7-9 combines with J gene TRBJ2-6; unclear D gene. The V end was cut by 5 bases, the J end by 0 bases, with 11 bases between. Germline loops: CDR1 SEHNR, CDR2 FQNEAQ (reference sequence). The CDR3 runs 16 residues.